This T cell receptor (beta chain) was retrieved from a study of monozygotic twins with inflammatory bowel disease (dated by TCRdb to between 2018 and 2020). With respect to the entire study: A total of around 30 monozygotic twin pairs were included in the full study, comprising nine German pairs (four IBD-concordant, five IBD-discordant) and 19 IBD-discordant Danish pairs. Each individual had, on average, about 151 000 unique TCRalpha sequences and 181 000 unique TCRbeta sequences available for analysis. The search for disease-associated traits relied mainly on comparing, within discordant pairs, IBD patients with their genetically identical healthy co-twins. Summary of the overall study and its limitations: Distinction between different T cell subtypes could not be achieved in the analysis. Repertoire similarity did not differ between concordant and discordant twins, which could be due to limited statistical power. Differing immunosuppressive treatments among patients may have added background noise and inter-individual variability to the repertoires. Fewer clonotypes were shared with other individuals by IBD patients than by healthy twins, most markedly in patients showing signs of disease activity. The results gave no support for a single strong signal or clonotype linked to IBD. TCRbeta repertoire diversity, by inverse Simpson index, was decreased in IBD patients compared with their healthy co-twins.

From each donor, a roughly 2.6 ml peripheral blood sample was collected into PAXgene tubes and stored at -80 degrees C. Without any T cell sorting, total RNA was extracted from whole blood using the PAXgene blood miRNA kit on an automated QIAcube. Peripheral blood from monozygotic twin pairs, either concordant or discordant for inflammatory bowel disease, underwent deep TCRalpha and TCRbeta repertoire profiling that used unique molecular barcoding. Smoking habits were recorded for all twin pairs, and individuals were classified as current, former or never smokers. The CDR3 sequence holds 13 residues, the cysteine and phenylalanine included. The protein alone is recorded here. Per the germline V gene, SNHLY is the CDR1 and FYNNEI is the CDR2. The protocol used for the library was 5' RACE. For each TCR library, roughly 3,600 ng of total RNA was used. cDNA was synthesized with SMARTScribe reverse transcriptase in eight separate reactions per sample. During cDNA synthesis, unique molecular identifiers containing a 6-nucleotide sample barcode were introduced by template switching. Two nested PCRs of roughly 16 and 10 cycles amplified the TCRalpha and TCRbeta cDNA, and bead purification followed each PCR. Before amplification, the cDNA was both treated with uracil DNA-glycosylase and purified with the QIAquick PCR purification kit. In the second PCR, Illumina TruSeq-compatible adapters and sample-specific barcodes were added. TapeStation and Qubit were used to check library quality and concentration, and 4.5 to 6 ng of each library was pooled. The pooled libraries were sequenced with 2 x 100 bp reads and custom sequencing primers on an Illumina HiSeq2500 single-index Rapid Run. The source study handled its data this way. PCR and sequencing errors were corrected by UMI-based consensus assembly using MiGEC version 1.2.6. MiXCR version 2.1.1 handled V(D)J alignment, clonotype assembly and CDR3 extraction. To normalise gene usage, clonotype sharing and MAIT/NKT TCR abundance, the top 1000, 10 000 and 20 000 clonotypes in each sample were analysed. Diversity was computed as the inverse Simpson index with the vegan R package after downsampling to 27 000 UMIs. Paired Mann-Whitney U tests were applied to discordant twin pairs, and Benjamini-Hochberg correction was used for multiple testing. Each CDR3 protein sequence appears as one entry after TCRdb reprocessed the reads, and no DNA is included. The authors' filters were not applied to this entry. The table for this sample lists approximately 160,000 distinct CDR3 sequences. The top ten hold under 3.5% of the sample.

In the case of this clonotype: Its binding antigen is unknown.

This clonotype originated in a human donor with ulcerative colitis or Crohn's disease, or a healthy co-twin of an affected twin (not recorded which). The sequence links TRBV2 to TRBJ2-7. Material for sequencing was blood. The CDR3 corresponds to CASSESRAYEQYF. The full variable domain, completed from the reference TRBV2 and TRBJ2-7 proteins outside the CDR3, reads EPEVTQTPSHQVTQMGQEVILRCVPISNHLYFYWYRQILGQKVEFLVSFYNNEISEKSEIFDDQFSVERPDGSNFTLKIRSTKLEDSAMYFCASSESRAYEQYFGPGTRLTVT.